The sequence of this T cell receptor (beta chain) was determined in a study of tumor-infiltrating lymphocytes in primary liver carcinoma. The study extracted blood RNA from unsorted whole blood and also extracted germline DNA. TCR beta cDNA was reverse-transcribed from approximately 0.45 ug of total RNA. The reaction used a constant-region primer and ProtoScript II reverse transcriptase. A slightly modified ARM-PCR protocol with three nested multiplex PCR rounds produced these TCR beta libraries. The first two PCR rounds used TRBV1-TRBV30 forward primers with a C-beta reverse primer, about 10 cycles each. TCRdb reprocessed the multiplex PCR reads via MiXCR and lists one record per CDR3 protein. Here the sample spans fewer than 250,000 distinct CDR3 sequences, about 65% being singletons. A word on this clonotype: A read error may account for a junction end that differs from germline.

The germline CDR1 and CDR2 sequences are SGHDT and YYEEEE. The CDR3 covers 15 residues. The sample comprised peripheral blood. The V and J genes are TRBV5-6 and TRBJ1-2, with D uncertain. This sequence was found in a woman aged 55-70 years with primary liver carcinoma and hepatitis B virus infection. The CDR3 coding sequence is TGTACCAGCAGCCAAGAAACCGGCCTCCTCCTTGGCTACACCTTC. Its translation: CTSSQETGLLLGYTF.